This TCR beta chain was identified in a study of blood T cells in healthy people across ages. The V and J ends lost 0 bases and 5 bases respectively, with 12 bases between them. The CDR3 extends over 15 amino acids. Germline V CDR1 and CDR2: LGHNA, YNFKEQ. No fewer than 7 million PBMCs went into each sample. The second PCR ran about 6 to 12 cycles with a sample-barcoded 5' primer and J-beta primers. Tagging of each cDNA molecule was performed by a template-switch adaptor with 12 random nucleotides. TCRdb re-derived calls from the 5' RACE reads in MiXCR, one entry per CDR3 protein. The profile shows approximately 800,000 distinct CDR3 sequences, 58% of them singletons.

Sequenced material: blood. The genes are TRBV4-2 and TRBJ2-3; weak D call: TRBD2 (5 bases). The clonotype comes from a man under 40 in good health. This CDR3 is CASSQEASGIDTQYF. CDR3 DNA sequence: TGTGCCAGCAGCCAAGAGGCGAGCGGAATAGATACGCAGTATTTT.